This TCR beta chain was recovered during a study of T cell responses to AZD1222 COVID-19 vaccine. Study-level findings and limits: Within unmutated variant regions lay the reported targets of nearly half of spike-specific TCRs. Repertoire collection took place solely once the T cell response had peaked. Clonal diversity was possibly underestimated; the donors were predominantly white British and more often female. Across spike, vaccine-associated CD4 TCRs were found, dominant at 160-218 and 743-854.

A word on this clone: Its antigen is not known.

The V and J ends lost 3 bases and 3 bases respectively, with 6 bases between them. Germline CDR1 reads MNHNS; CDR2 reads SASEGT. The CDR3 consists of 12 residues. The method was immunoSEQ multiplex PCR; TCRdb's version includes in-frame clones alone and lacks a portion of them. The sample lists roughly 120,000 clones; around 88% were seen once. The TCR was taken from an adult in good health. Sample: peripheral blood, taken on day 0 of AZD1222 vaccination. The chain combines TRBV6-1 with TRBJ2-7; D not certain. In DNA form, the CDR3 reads TGTGCCAGCAGTGACGGCTACTACGAGCAGTACTTC. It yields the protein CASSDGYYEQYF.